Given below is one T cell receptor beta chain in context. As yet, its antigen is unknown. This record comes from a study of tumor-infiltrating lymphocytes in localized non-small cell lung cancer. General study points: Only some patients had TCR sequencing, depending on available tissue.

Generated by immunoSEQ multiplex PCR, the TCRdb table keeps only in-frame clones and is missing some. Of 23,000 or so clones listed, under 75% are singletons. The source material was lung tumor tissue. This receptor was taken from a human donor with non-small cell lung cancer.

The CDR3 region is CASNTAYNEQFF. For the CDR3, the DNA is TGTGCCAGCAATACTGCCTACAATGAGCAGTTCTTC. This chain joins TRBV6-1 and TRBJ2-1; D not certain. The length of the CDR3 is 12 residues. CDR1 is MNHNS and CDR2 is SASEGT in the germline V gene. The V gene lost 7 bases and the J gene lost 2 bases, with 6 bases spanning the gap.